These 12 T cell receptor beta chains came from one sample sequenced in a study of vaccination and CD4 T cells after COVID-19. Cultured CD4+ T cell DNA underwent sequencing with the Oncomine TCR Beta short-read assay. Each CDR3 protein is one row after TCRdb ran MiXCR on the PCR reads. The sample has approximately 16,000 distinct CDR3 sequences, 30% to 45% seen once. Their recognized antigens are unknown. The sample's treatment: 10-day PBMC culture with coronavirus spike peptide pools or control peptides (ViraFEST assay). The specimen was cultured CD4+ T cells from blood. The receptors come from a human donor with COVID-19.

The V call is TRBV19, the J call TRBJ2-7; TRBD1 agrees at 11 bases. CDR3 size: 17 residues. J gave up 6 bases and V 3 bases, and 13 bases lay outside the gene matches. The germline V gene encodes CDR1 LNHDA and CDR2 SQIVND (reference sequence). Here the CDR3 reads CASSIGQGANLPFEQYF. The CDR3 coding sequence is TGTGCCAGTAGTATCGGACAGGGGGCGAACCTCCCCTTCGAGCAGTACTTC.

The chain recombines TRBV6-1 with TRBJ1-5, with 11 bases identical to TRBD1. V gave up 5 bases and J gave up 6 bases; unmatched junction bases: 3. This CDR3 contains 14 residues. Germline lookup yields CDR1 MNHNS and CDR2 SASEGT. The CDR3 loop reads CASSRTGGGQPQHF. The DNA for the CDR3 is TGTGCCAGCAGTAGGACAGGGGGCGGTCAGCCCCAGCATTTT.

This clonotype has a handful of counts. The rearrangement links TRBV6-5 to TRBJ1-3; 7 bases are a match to TRBD1. Germline CDR1 MNHEY, CDR2 SVGAGI. The CDR3 is 18 residues long. Trimming took 2 bases from V and 6 from J; bases not matched to a gene: 16. Written as DNA, the CDR3 is TGTGCCAGCAGTTACGGGCAGGGGGTCCCATATCCCTTAAACACCATATATTTT. This gives the protein CASSYGQGVPYPLNTIYF.

The chain uses TRBV19 and TRBJ1-4, with D unresolved. The CDR3 is made up of 17 amino acids. V lost 3 bases and J 3 bases, leaving 17 bases between the germline ends. Germline V gene data show CDR1 as LNHDA and CDR2 as SQIVND (reference sequence). CDR3 in amino acids: CASSMARVRLANEKLFF. As DNA, the CDR3 is TGTGCCAGTAGTATGGCGAGGGTTCGTCTGGCTAATGAAAAACTGTTTTTT.

This clonotype has more than one count but fewer than ten. The V and J genes are TRBV2 and TRBJ1-1; D is unclear. The CDR3 runs 13 residues. V lost 6 bases, J lost 4 bases, and 12 bases lay in between. In germline, CDR1 is SNHLY, CDR2 FYNNEI. The CDR3 DNA is TGTGCCAGCAGGATAGGTGGAGGCACTGAAGCTTTCTTT. Translation gives CASRIGGGTEAFF.

This clonotype was recorded a few times. V and J are TRBV6-2 or TRBV6-3 and TRBJ2-5, with D tentatively TRBD1 (6 bases). V was clipped by 1 base and J by 5 bases, with 8 bases between them. The CDR3 has 13 residues. Per the germline V gene, CDR1 is MNHEY and CDR2 is SVGEGT. In nucleotides, the CDR3 is TGTGCCAGCAGTTACTGGCAGGGGGAGACCCAGTACTTC. It yields the protein CASSYWQGETQYF.

The rearrangement uses TRBV7-2 and TRBJ1-2, with D unclear. The CDR3 consists of 14 residues. V lost 5 bases and J 3 bases, leaving 13 bases between the germline ends. The germline V gene encodes CDR1 SGHTA and CDR2 FQGNSA. The CDR3 DNA is TGTGCCAGCAGCCCAAGTCCGGGCGACTATGGCTACACCTTC. Protein sequence: CASSPSPGDYGYTF.

This clonotype was counted only a few times. The CDR3 loop is CATSRERGPTTNIQYF. In nucleotides, the CDR3 is TGTGCCACCAGCAGAGAGAGGGGGCCCACAACAAACATTCAGTACTTC. The chain joins TRBV15 to TRBJ2-4, with 7 bases that match TRBD1. Germline CDR1 is LNHNV and CDR2 is YYDKDF (reference sequence). The trim removed 0 bases at V and 6 bases at J, leaving 8 bases unmatched. The CDR3 has 16 amino acids.

The chain couples TRBV21-1 to TRBJ1-1; TRBD1 is the table's D call and was not checked against the DNA. TRBV21-1 is described as a pseudogene. There are 15 residues in the CDR3. For the CDR3, the DNA is TGTGCCAGCAGCAAAAGAAGGGCGGTAAACACTGAAGCTTTCTTT. Encoded protein: CASSKRRAVNTEAFF.

The rearrangement uses TRBV12-3 or TRBV12-4 and TRBJ1-5; D remains ambiguous. V lost 8 bases to trimming and J lost 3 bases, with 17 bases between them. The length of the CDR3 is 15 residues. CDR3 region: CASGPGSVPNQPQHF. The CDR3 DNA reads as TGTGCCAGCGGGCCCGGGAGCGTACCCAATCAGCCCCAGCATTTT.

This sequence joins TRBV6-1 and TRBJ1-5, with a possible D match to TRBD1 (6 bases). This CDR3 is built from 13 residues. Trimming removed 8 bases from V and 7 bases from J, with 15 bases in between. CDR1 MNHNS and CDR2 SASEGT come from the germline V gene. The CDR3 nucleotides read TGTGCCAGCTGGGGGGGAAGGGGGCAGCCCCAGCATTTT. Translation: CASWGGRGQPQHF.

The chain uses TRBV20-1 and TRBJ1-6; D is ambiguous. The CDR3 contains 17 residues. Germline CDR1 reads DFQATT; CDR2 reads SNEGSKA (reference sequence). Trimming shortened V by 0 bases and J by 6 bases, and 18 bases separated the two germline ends. The CDR3 coding sequence is TGCAGTGCTAGAGATTTAATGGGCGGGTCAATTAATTCACCCCTCCACTTT. This codes for CSARDLMGGSINSPLHF.